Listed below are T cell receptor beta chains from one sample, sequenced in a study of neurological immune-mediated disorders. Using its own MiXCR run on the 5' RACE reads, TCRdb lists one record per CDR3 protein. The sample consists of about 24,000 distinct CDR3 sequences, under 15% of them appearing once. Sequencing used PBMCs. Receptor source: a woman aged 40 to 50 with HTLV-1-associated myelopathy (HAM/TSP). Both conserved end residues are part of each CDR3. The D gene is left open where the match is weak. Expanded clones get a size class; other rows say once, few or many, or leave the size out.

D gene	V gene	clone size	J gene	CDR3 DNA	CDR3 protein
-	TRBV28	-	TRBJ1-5	TGTGCCAGCAGGTTAGTAGGGCAGCCCCAGCATTTT	CASRLVGQPQHF
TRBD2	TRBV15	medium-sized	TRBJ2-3	TGTGCCACCAGGAGGACTAGCGGGGAAGCAGATACGCAGTATTTT	CATRRTSGEADTQYF
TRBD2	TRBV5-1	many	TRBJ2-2	TGCGCCAGTACGGAAGCGGGGTCCACCGGGGAGCTGTTTTTT	CASTEAGSTGELFF
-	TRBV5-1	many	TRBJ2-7	TGCGCCAGCAGCCAGGGCAGCTCCTACGAGCAGTACTTC	CASSQGSSYEQYF
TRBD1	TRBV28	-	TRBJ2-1	TGTGCCAGCAGTTTAGGGACAGGGGGTCGGAATGAGCAGTTCTTC	CASSLGTGGRNEQFF
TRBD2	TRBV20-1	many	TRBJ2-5	TGCAGTGTAGTGGGGACTAGCGGTTACGAGGGAGAGACCCAGTACTTC	CSVVGTSGYEGETQYF
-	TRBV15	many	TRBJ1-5	TGTGCCACCAGCAGAGATACCGGTCAGCCCCAGCATTTT	CATSRDTGQPQHF
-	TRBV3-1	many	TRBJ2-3	TGTGCCAGCAGCATAGCCCGACAGGCCGCCACAGATACGCAGTATTTT	CASSIARQAATDTQYF
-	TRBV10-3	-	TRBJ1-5	TGTGCCACCGGTCAGGGAGGTCAGCCCCAGCATTTT	CATGQGGQPQHF
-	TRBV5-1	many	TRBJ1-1	TGCGCCAGCAGCTTTGACGACCCGGACACTGAAGCTTTCTTT	CASSFDDPDTEAFF
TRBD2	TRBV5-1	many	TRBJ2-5	TGCGCCAGCAGCATGACTAGCGGGGGGGCACGCGAGACCCAGTACTTC	CASSMTSGGARETQYF
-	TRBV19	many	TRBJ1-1	TGTGCCAGTAGTTCGGAGGGTAGCACTGAAGCTTTCTTT	CASSSEGSTEAFF
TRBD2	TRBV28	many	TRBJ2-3	TGTGCCAGCAGTTTTGATCCCGGGAGGAATACGCAGTATTTT	CASSFDPGRNTQYF
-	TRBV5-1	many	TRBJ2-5	TGCGCCAGCAGCTCTCCGGGGCAAGAGACCCAGTACTTC	CASSSPGQETQYF
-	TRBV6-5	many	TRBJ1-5	TGTGCCAGCAGTTTGGACGGGGGAGGAAATCAGCCCCAGCATTTT	CASSLDGGGNQPQHF
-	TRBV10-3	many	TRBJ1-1	TGTGCCACCCAGGGGAACACTGAAGCTTTCTTT	CATQGNTEAFF
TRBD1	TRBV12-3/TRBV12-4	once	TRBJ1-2	TGTGCCAGCAGCCCAGGGGGCCCGGACTATGGCTACACCTTC	CASSPGGPDYGYTF
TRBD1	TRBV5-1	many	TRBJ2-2	TGCGCCAGCAGCGTGGACAGGGTGAACACCGGGGAGCTGTTTTTT	CASSVDRVNTGELFF
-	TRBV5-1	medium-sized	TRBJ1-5	TGCGCCAGCAGGCGGACCAGGAATCAGCCCCAGCATTTT	CASRRTRNQPQHF
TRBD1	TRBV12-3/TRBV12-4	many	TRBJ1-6	TGTGCCAGCACCCGGACAGGGATCGGATCACCCCTCCACTTT	CASTRTGIGSPLHF
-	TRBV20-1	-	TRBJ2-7	TGCAGTGCTTTAGCGGGACAGGGCTACGAGCAGTACTTC	CSALAGQGYEQYF
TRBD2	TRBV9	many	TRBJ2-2	TGTGCCAGCAGCGTCTCGGGGGGTCGTAGCGGGGAGCTGTTTTTT	CASSVSGGRSGELFF
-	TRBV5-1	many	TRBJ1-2	TGCGCCAGCAGCTTGGAGGCAGGGACGCCTCGGGTTCATGGCTACACCTTC	CASSLEAGTPRVHGYTF
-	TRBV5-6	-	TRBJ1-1	-	CASSFYICSARVGGGNTEAFF
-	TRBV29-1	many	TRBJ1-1	TGCAGCGTTCTCGTCGCCACTGAAGCTTTCTTT	CSVLVATEAFF
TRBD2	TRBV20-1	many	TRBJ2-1	TGCAGTGCTAGGGGACTAGCGGATTACAATGAGCAGTTCTTC	CSARGLADYNEQFF
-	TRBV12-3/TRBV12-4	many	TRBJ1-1	TGTGCCAGCAGTCCCCTCGCGGGGACTGAAGCTTTCTTT	CASSPLAGTEAFF
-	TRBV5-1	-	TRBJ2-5	TGCGCCACCAATCCAGGGGAGGGACGCCAGACCCAGTACTTC	CATNPGEGRQTQYF
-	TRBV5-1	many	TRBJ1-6	TGCGCCAGCAGCTTGACTTTTAATTCACCCCTCCACTTT	CASSLTFNSPLHF
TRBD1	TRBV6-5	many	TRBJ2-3	TGTGCCAGCAGTCGTGGACAGGGGGCAGATACGCAGTATTTT	CASSRGQGADTQYF
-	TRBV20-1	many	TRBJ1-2	TGCAGTGCAGGGGACCAATTGAACTATGGCTACACCTTC	CSAGDQLNYGYTF
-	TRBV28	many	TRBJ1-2	TGTGCCGGACGGCGGGGAGCTGGCTACACCTTC	CAGRRGAGYTF
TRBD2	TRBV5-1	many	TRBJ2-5	TGCGCCAGCAGCCCCGCCGGACTAGCGGGTCAAGAGACCCAGTACTTC	CASSPAGLAGQETQYF
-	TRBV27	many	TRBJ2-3	TGTGCCAGCCCAGAGGGCGGGGGCCGGGGCACAGATACGCAGTATTTT	CASPEGGGRGTDTQYF
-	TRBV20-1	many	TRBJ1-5	TGCAGTGCTATGGAGGGAGGGGGCAATCAGCCCCAGCATTTT	CSAMEGGGNQPQHF
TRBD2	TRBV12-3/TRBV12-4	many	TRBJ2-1	TGTGCCAGCAGTAACTATATAAGGGGCCTAGCGGGGGGGACCTCCTACAATGAGCAGTTCTTC	CASSNYIRGLAGGTSYNEQFF
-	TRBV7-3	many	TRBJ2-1	TGTGCCAGCAGCCCGTATATGACTAGTTACAATGAGCAGTTCTTC	CASSPYMTSYNEQFF